Sequencing of this T cell receptor (beta chain) was carried out in a study of T cell clones after liver transplantation. Overall study context: In this trial, immunosuppression withdrawal was attempted within 2 years of liver transplant. Subjects received no induction therapy and standard immunosuppression until randomization at 12-24 months post-transplant. Blood was drawn pre-transplant, before withdrawal, and after full or failed withdrawal.

Sequencing was performed with immunoSEQ multiplex PCR; in TCRdb, only in-frame clones are kept and a portion is missing. In the table there are fewer than 110,000 clones, 80% to 90% of which are singletons. The CDR3 is 13 amino acids. V lost 5 bases and J lost 8; bases outside the gene matches: 8. Germline values: CDR1 SGHDT, CDR2 YYEEEE. Study observations and caveats: Compared with third party-reactive sequences, donor-reactive ones declined more, independent of withdrawal success.

Of note for this clone: Its target is not known.

The specimen was CD4+ T cells from blood, collected about 50 months after liver transplant. The clonotype originates from a human patient who received a liver transplant. The graft donor may have given rise to some T cells. The chain carries TRBV5-6 and TRBJ1-2; 8 bases are a match to TRBD1. CDR3 in amino acids: CASRVTGVVGYTF. Here the CDR3 DNA reads TGTGCCAGCAGGGTGACAGGGGTAGTAGGCTACACCTTC.